This T cell receptor beta chain was found in a study of blood T cell repertoires in COVID-19. The germline V gene has CDR1 SGHDN and CDR2 FVKESK. The V end was cut by 3 bases, the J end by 3 bases, with 13 bases between. The CDR3 is made up of 15 amino acids. In the original analysis: Reference gene primer amplification in the assay estimated nucleated cell counts. Here immunoSEQ multiplex PCR was the method, and the copy in TCRdb shows in-frame clones only, minus some. The V and J calls and the clone size are those of that table, but D and trimming were determined from the DNA. The top ten clones hold about 4% of a sample with about 150,000 clones, approximately 90% of them seen once.

The receptor was isolated from a woman aged 55-69 years with active or convalescent COVID-19. The chain employs TRBV14 and TRBJ2-3, with TRBD1 as a possible D gene (6 bases). Sequenced input: peripheral blood. DNA of the CDR3: TGTGCCAGCAGCCAGCAGGGGTTGGGGACAGATACGCAGTATTTT. It specifies CASSQQGLGTDTQYF.